This section outlines one T cell receptor (beta chain) sequence together with its context. Preparing the TCRbeta library involved the use of unique molecular identifiers. TCRdb analysed the PCR reads with MiXCR anew, one entry per CDR3 protein. The sample consists of a few hundred thousand distinct CDR3 sequences, over 20% of them appearing once. CDR1 and CDR2 from the germline V gene are MDHEN and SYDVKM. The germline V and J ends were trimmed by 2 bases and 5 bases, with 18 bases remaining between them. The length of the CDR3 is 16 residues. This sample was included in a study of T-cell reconstitution after alpha-beta-depleted transplantation in children.

The chain employs TRBV28 and TRBJ2-5; D possibly uses TRBD1 or TRBD2 (5 bases each). The clonotype was recovered from a human donor who donated a stem cell graft to a child with acute myeloid leukemia. The source material was PBMCs from the stem cell graft donor, sampled from the stem cell graft. The CDR3 DNA is TGTGCCAGCAGTTTAGTTGGGGGATCGGGTACGGAGACCCAGTACTTC. It is translated as CASSLVGGSGTETQYF.